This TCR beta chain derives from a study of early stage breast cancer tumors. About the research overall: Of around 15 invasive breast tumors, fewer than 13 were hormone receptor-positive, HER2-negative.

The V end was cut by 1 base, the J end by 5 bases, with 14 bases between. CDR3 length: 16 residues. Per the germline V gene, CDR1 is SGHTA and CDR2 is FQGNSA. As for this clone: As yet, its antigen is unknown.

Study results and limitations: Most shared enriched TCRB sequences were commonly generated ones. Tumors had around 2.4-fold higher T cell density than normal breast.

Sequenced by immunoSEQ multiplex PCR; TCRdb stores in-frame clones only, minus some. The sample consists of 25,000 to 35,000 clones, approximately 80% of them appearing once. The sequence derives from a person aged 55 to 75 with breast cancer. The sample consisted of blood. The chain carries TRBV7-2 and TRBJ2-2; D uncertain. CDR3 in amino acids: CASSLELLPGTGELFF. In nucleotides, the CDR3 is TGTGCCAGCAGCTTAGAACTCCTACCCGGGACCGGGGAGCTGTTTTTT. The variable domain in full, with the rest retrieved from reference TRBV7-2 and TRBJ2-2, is GAGVSQSPSNKVTEKGKDVELRCDPISGHTALYWYRQSLGQGLEFLIYFQGNSAPDKSGLPSDRFSAERTGGSVSTLTIQRTQQEDSAVYLCASSLELLPGTGELFFGEGSRLTVL.